Listed below are T cell receptor beta chains from one sample, sequenced in a study of T cell responses to AZD1222 COVID-19 vaccine. Using immunoSEQ multiplex PCR, the repertoire was profiled, and TCRdb retains in-frame clones only, with some absent. The repertoire includes 140,000 to 150,000 clones, more than 70% of them detected once, and around 16% sits in the top ten. Here the sequenced sample was peripheral blood, taken on day 0 of AZD1222 vaccination. The receptors were gathered from an adult in good health. The CDR3 runs from the conserved cysteine through the conserved F or W. A D gene is named only where the DNA matches it firmly. Size values are once, few and many counts, or a class for expanded clones, and some rows have none.

V gene	clone size	D gene	J gene	CDR3 DNA	CDR3 protein
TRBV7-2	-	-	TRBJ1-4	TGTGCCAGCAGCTTTTCAGGAGGAGAAAAACTGTTTTTT	CASSFSGGEKLFF
TRBV7-3	-	-	TRBJ1-6	TGTGCCAGCAGCTTCGGGGGTATTGATTCACCCCTCCACTTT	CASSFGGIDSPLHF
TRBV11-1	once	-	TRBJ2-7	TGTGCCAGCAGCATTATAGGGGCCTACGAGCAGTACTTC	CASSIIGAYEQYF
TRBV6-5	-	TRBD1	TRBJ1-2	TGTGCCAGCAGTTACGCAAGACAGGGGGGAGGCTACACCTTC	CASSYARQGGGYTF
TRBV5-4	-	-	TRBJ2-1	TGTGCCAGCCAGCCGGACAAGAGCTCCTACAATGAGCAGTTCTTC	CASQPDKSSYNEQFF
TRBV7-3	-	TRBD1	TRBJ2-2	TGTGCCAGCACCGGGACAGGGGATTCCGGGGAGCTGTTTTTT	CASTGTGDSGELFF
TRBV5-6	once	TRBD1	TRBJ2-7	TGTGCCAGCAGCTCGAACCGACAGGGAGTGATAAACTTC	CASSSNRQGVINF
TRBV7-6	-	-	TRBJ2-1	TGTGCCAGCAGCCCAGATCCTGCCCTCTACAATGAGCAGTTCTTC	CASSPDPALYNEQFF
TRBV6-2/TRBV6-3	-	TRBD2	TRBJ2-2	TGTGCCAGCAGTTCTAGCGGGGGGTCGAACACCGGGGAGCTGTTTTTT	CASSSSGGSNTGELFF
TRBV19	-	-	TRBJ2-4	TGTGCCAGTAGTAGAGACGGGACTGTAGGCCAAAACATTCAGTACTTC	CASSRDGTVGQNIQYF
TRBV29-1	once	TRBD1	TRBJ2-7	TGCAGCGTTGCCCACCGGGACAGGGGGTTCTACGAGCAGTACTTC	CSVAHRDRGFYEQYF
TRBV24-1	-	TRBD1	TRBJ2-5	TGTGCCACCAGTGATAGACAGGGAACGGAGACCCAGTACTTC	CATSDRQGTETQYF
TRBV6-1	-	-	TRBJ1-2	TGTGCCAGCAGTGACAGGGCTTCTAACTATGGCTACACCTTC	CASSDRASNYGYTF
TRBV7-3	-	TRBD2	TRBJ2-5	TGTGCCAGCAGCCCAATCGGCGGGGGGGCGGAGACCCAGTACTTC	CASSPIGGGAETQYF
TRBV6-5	-	-	TRBJ1-2	TGTGCCAGCAGCGGTCGGGGCCTGTATGGCTACACCTTC	CASSGRGLYGYTF
TRBV25-1	-	-	TRBJ1-1	TGTGCCAGCAGTGATACAGGGATGTGGGCCAAGAACACTGAAGCTTTCTTT	CASSDTGMWAKNTEAFF
TRBV4-2	-	-	TRBJ1-5	TGTGCCAGCAGCCAGGGGGAAGAACAGCCCCAGCATTTT	CASSQGEEQPQHF
TRBV7-3	-	-	TRBJ1-2	TGTGCCAGCAGCTTAACGACTGTCGGTGGCTACACCTTC	CASSLTTVGGYTF
TRBV6-5	-	-	TRBJ1-2	TGTGCCGCGTCCCCAGACGGTACCTATGGCTACACCTTC	CAASPDGTYGYTF
TRBV5-1	-	TRBD2	TRBJ2-1	TGCGCCAGCAGCTTGGTCCCTACTAGCGGGGGGACCTACAATGAGCAGTTCTTC	CASSLVPTSGGTYNEQFF
TRBV29-1	-	-	TRBJ2-7	TGCAGCGTTTGCGGAGGGGCAGGGGATTCCGAGCAGTACTTC	CSVCGGAGDSEQYF
TRBV27	-	-	TRBJ1-1	TGTGCCAGCAGTTTACAGTCGAACACTGAAGCTTTCTTT	CASSLQSNTEAFF
TRBV3-1/TRBV3-2	-	TRBD1	TRBJ1-2	TGTGCCAGCAGCCAACAGGGGGGCAGCGGCTACACCTTC	CASSQQGGSGYTF
TRBV10-3	-	TRBD2	TRBJ2-1	TGTGCCATCACGGCTAGCGGGGGGGCCTACAATGAGCAGTTCTTC	CAITASGGAYNEQFF
TRBV9	-	-	TRBJ2-5	TGTGCCAGCAGCGGACCGGGTCCCCAAGAGACCCAGTACTTC	CASSGPGPQETQYF
TRBV6-5	-	-	TRBJ2-3	TGTGCCAGCAGTTACGACGGAGCTAGCACAGATACGCAGTATTTT	CASSYDGASTDTQYF
TRBV4-1	-	-	TRBJ2-1	TGCGCCAGCAGCCCGGACAGACAGGTTCGTAAGGAGCAGTTCTTC	CASSPDRQVRKEQFF
TRBV6-5	-	-	TRBJ1-2	TGTGCCAGCAGCCGCGGGCGCCGATTCAGTGGCTACACCTTC	CASSRGRRFSGYTF
TRBV7-8	-	TRBD2	TRBJ2-7	TGTGCCAGCAGCTTCGCGCCGCGGACTAGCGGTTACGAGCAGTACTTC	CASSFAPRTSGYEQYF
TRBV4-3	-	-	TRBJ1-2	TGCGCCAGCAGCCAAGGGGGTCGGACTAACTATGGCTACACCTTC	CASSQGGRTNYGYTF
TRBV7-2	-	-	TRBJ1-3	TGTGCCAGCAGCGTAGGGTTTGCTGGAAACACCATATATTTT	CASSVGFAGNTIYF
TRBV28	-	-	TRBJ2-7	TGTGCCAGCAGTTTTGGGACGGCTTCCTACGAGCAGTACTTC	CASSFGTASYEQYF
TRBV7-8	-	TRBD1	TRBJ2-7	TGTGCCAGCAGCTTTGACAGGGCTTCCTACGAGCAGTACTTC	CASSFDRASYEQYF
TRBV6-2/TRBV6-3	once	TRBD1	TRBJ1-1	TGTGCCAGCAGTCCCGGGACAGGGGTTTTAATTCGCACTGAAGCTTTCTTT	CASSPGTGVLIRTEAFF
TRBV4-2	-	-	TRBJ2-2	TGTGCCAGCAGCCAAGTAGGGGGGGCCTCCGGGGAGCTGTTTTTT	CASSQVGGASGELFF
TRBV5-4	-	-	TRBJ1-6	TGTGCCAGCAGCTTGCGGCGGGATTCACCCCTCCACTTT	CASSLRRDSPLHF
TRBV7-2	-	-	TRBJ2-3	TGTGCCAGCAGCTTAGCGCCGGGGGGCACAGATACGCAGTATTTT	CASSLAPGGTDTQYF
TRBV5-6	once	TRBD1	TRBJ1-6	TGTGCCAGCAGTTCGACAGGGAGAGGTTCCTATAATTCACCCCTCCACTTT	CASSSTGRGSYNSPLHF
TRBV5-1	-	TRBD2	TRBJ2-1	TGCGCCAGCAGCTTGGTCGGGGGGGACAATGAGCAGTTCTTC	CASSLVGGDNEQFF
TRBV6-5	-	-	TRBJ1-1	TGTGCCAGCAGTTATGGCCGAACAGGACCGAACACTGAAGCTTTCTTT	CASSYGRTGPNTEAFF
TRBV4-2	-	-	TRBJ2-3	TGTGCCAGCAGCCTGGGAGGCAGTAATACGCAGTATTTT	CASSLGGSNTQYF
TRBV7-2	few	-	TRBJ1-1	TGTGCCAGCAGCTTAAGAAGGGAATGGGGGGGGAACACTGAAGCTTTCTTT	CASSLRREWGGNTEAFF
TRBV7-8	-	-	TRBJ1-5	TGTGCCAGCAGCGGAGGGACTTTTGGTCAGCCCCAGCATTTT	CASSGGTFGQPQHF
TRBV5-1	-	TRBD1	TRBJ2-7	TGCGCCAGCAGCGGCGGACAGGGGGCGAGGTCCTACGAGCAGTACTTC	CASSGGQGARSYEQYF
TRBV7-2	-	-	TRBJ1-5	TGTGCCAGCAGCTTGGGGACTCAGCCCCAGCATTTT	CASSLGTQPQHF
TRBV6-5	-	-	TRBJ1-2	TGTGCCAGCAGTTACTCATTACAGGGCGACTCTGGCTACACCTTC	CASSYSLQGDSGYTF
TRBV6-5	-	-	TRBJ1-1	TGTGCCAGCAGTTACTCGCCGAGCACTGAAGCTTTCTTT	CASSYSPSTEAFF
TRBV4-1	-	-	TRBJ1-1	TGCGCCAGCAGCCGCGAAATTACAGGGCTGGGGGACACTGAAGCTTTCTTT	CASSREITGLGDTEAFF
TRBV19	-	-	TRBJ1-2	TGTGCCCTAAAGGAAGGGAGTCAAGACTATGGCTACACCTTC	CALKEGSQDYGYTF
TRBV5-1	-	TRBD1	TRBJ1-5	TGCGCCAGCAGCCTCTACAGGGGCGGTCAGCCCCAGCATTTT	CASSLYRGGQPQHF
TRBV6-5	-	-	TRBJ1-6	TGTGCCAGCCGCAGAGGGGACAATTCACCCCTCCACTTT	CASRRGDNSPLHF
TRBV28	-	TRBD1	TRBJ2-7	TGTGCCAGCAGTACCACCTGGACAGGGCTCTCCTACGAGCAGTACTTC	CASSTTWTGLSYEQYF